This TCR beta chain was found in a study of T-cell memory formation after mild COVID-19. A few counts support this clonotype. This CDR3 is 20 amino acids long. After removal of 2 bases from V and 6 bases from J, the junction contained 20 bases not matched to a gene. Germline values: CDR1 MGHRA, CDR2 YSYEKL. TCRdb re-analysed the 5' RACE reads in MiXCR, keeping a single row per CDR3 protein. The sample has approximately 230,000 distinct CDR3 sequences; about a sixth are singletons. The sequencing input was PBMCs or a T cell subset sorted from them (not recorded which). V is TRBV4-1 and J is TRBJ2-2, with TRBD2 identical over 8 bases. The TCR comes from a man between 18 and 29 years old who had mild COVID-19 (a few samples of this study predate the infection). Cell type and time point are not known. The CDR3 DNA sequence: TGCGCCAGCAGCCAACCCGACCTCCGGGGGGGGCGAGGGAAGGCCGGGGAGCTGTTTTTT. Its translation: CASSQPDLRGGRGKAGELFF.